Listed below are T cell receptor beta chains from one sample, sequenced in a study of regulatory T cells in long-lasting Graves disease. TCRdb called the multiplex PCR reads again in MiXCR, with one record for every CDR3 protein. The repertoire holds around 460,000 distinct CDR3 sequences, with 22% as singletons. The sequences come from peripheral blood mononuclear cells (PBMCs), collected when the disease was refractory, from a patient treated with antithyroid drugs. The receptors here all came from a female donor with Graves disease. Each CDR3 is given with its conserved first and last residue. Fields, in order: J gene, D gene, V gene, clone size, CDR3 length, CDR3 DNA, CDR3 protein. A D gene is named only where the DNA matches it firmly. A clone size is listed for some rows: how often the clone was seen (once, few, many), or a class if it is expanded.

j_gene: TRBJ1-1; d_gene: NA; v_gene: TRBV20-1; abundance: few; len: 10; CDR3nt: TGCACCCCGGCCAACACTGAAGCTTTCTTT; CDR3aa: CTPANTEAFF
j_gene: TRBJ2-5; d_gene: NA; v_gene: TRBV28; abundance: many; len: 18; CDR3nt: TGTGCCAGCAGTTTAGGGGGTACTAGCCGCATGGGATGGGAGACCCAGTACTTC; CDR3aa: CASSLGGTSRMGWETQYF
j_gene: TRBJ2-4; d_gene: TRBD2; v_gene: TRBV2; abundance: many; len: 16; CDR3nt: TGTGCAGGAGGGTTCGGGAGGACTAGAGGCAAAAACATTCAGTACTTC; CDR3aa: CAGGFGRTRGKNIQYF
j_gene: TRBJ1-5; d_gene: TRBD1; v_gene: TRBV6-2/TRBV6-3; abundance: NA; len: 15; CDR3nt: TGTGCCAGCAGTGCTACCGGGACAGGGGGTCAGCCCCAGCATTTT; CDR3aa: CASSATGTGGQPQHF
j_gene: TRBJ1-5; d_gene: NA; v_gene: TRBV19; abundance: few; len: 14; CDR3nt: TGTGCCAGTAGTGAGGCGTTCCCTAATCAGCCCCAGCATTTT; CDR3aa: CASSEAFPNQPQHF
j_gene: TRBJ2-7; d_gene: TRBD2; v_gene: TRBV7-9; abundance: many; len: 15; CDR3nt: TGTGCCAGCAGCCCATATCTAGCGGGATTGAACGAGCAGTACTTC; CDR3aa: CASSPYLAGLNEQYF
j_gene: TRBJ2-7; d_gene: TRBD2; v_gene: TRBV6-5; abundance: many; len: 16; CDR3nt: TGTGCCAGCAGTTACCCCGCTAGCGGGAGTGGTTACGAGCAGTACTTC; CDR3aa: CASSYPASGSGYEQYF
j_gene: TRBJ2-5; d_gene: NA; v_gene: TRBV29-1; abundance: many; len: 14; CDR3nt: TGCAGCGGCGCCCCCTTCGGTGGGAAAGAGACCCAGTACTTC; CDR3aa: CSGAPFGGKETQYF
j_gene: TRBJ1-2; d_gene: TRBD1; v_gene: TRBV7-9; abundance: many; len: 15; CDR3nt: TGTGCCAGCACCTCGCAGGGGGCCGGAGGGTATGGCTACACCTTC; CDR3aa: CASTSQGAGGYGYTF
j_gene: TRBJ1-4; d_gene: TRBD1; v_gene: TRBV29-1; abundance: NA; len: 14; CDR3nt: TGCAGCGTTGTTAGGACAGGGGCAAATGAAAAACTGTTTTTT; CDR3aa: CSVVRTGANEKLFF
j_gene: TRBJ2-5; d_gene: TRBD1; v_gene: TRBV19; abundance: few; len: 15; CDR3nt: TGTGCCAGTAGTCTTGGACAGGCACGAGGGGAGACCCAGTACTTC; CDR3aa: CASSLGQARGETQYF
j_gene: TRBJ2-5; d_gene: TRBD2; v_gene: TRBV27; abundance: many; len: 14; CDR3nt: TGTGCCAGCAGTCCCTTTGGGGGGGAAGAGACCCAGTACTTC; CDR3aa: CASSPFGGEETQYF
j_gene: TRBJ2-2; d_gene: TRBD1; v_gene: TRBV18; abundance: NA; len: 16; CDR3nt: TGTGCCAGCTCACCGCTGGGACAGGTGCACACCGGGGAGCTGTTTTTT; CDR3aa: CASSPLGQVHTGELFF
j_gene: TRBJ1-4; d_gene: TRBD1; v_gene: TRBV2; abundance: many; len: 16; CDR3nt: TGTGCCAGCACCCGGGACAGGGTGAATGGGAATGAAAAACTGTTTTTT; CDR3aa: CASTRDRVNGNEKLFF
j_gene: TRBJ2-5; d_gene: NA; v_gene: TRBV28; abundance: many; len: 14; CDR3nt: TGTGCCAGCACCTCGGGGTGGGGGCCCACGACCCAGTACTTC; CDR3aa: CASTSGWGPTTQYF
j_gene: TRBJ1-3; d_gene: NA; v_gene: TRBV28; abundance: many; len: 14; CDR3nt: TGTGCCAGCAGTTTCGTTGGTTCTGGAAACACCATATATTTT; CDR3aa: CASSFVGSGNTIYF
j_gene: TRBJ1-1; d_gene: NA; v_gene: TRBV29-1; abundance: few; len: 14; CDR3nt: TGCAGCGTTGAGCACAGGGATACGAACACTGAAGCTTTCTTT; CDR3aa: CSVEHRDTNTEAFF
j_gene: TRBJ2-5; d_gene: TRBD2; v_gene: TRBV10-3; abundance: many; len: 13; CDR3nt: TGTGCCATCAGTACCGGGGAGGGGGAGACCCAGTACTTC; CDR3aa: CAISTGEGETQYF
j_gene: TRBJ2-1; d_gene: NA; v_gene: TRBV20-1; abundance: NA; len: 14; CDR3nt: TGCAGTGCTAGATCCGGGGGCCCCTACAATGAGCAGTTCTTC; CDR3aa: CSARSGGPYNEQFF
j_gene: TRBJ2-7; d_gene: TRBD1; v_gene: TRBV20-1; abundance: NA; len: 16; CDR3nt: TGCAGTGCTCCCCCTCCTGTGTGGGACAGGGTGGCCGAGCAGTACTTC; CDR3aa: CSAPPPVWDRVAEQYF
j_gene: TRBJ1-2; d_gene: NA; v_gene: TRBV28; abundance: many; len: 14; CDR3nt: TGTGCCAGCAGTCCCCATGACACTCCCTATGGCTACACCTTC; CDR3aa: CASSPHDTPYGYTF
j_gene: TRBJ2-2; d_gene: NA; v_gene: TRBV28; abundance: few; len: 13; CDR3nt: TGTGCCAGCACTCTAATATACACCGGGGAGCTGTTTTTT; CDR3aa: CASTLIYTGELFF
j_gene: TRBJ1-2; d_gene: TRBD1; v_gene: TRBV9; abundance: few; len: 15; CDR3nt: TGTGCCAGCAGCGCACCGGGACAGGGGTTCTCTGGCTACACCTTC; CDR3aa: CASSAPGQGFSGYTF
j_gene: TRBJ2-7; d_gene: NA; v_gene: TRBV7-9; abundance: NA; len: 14; CDR3nt: TGTGCCAGCAGCCCTCGGGTTCGGTCCTACGAGCAGTACTTC; CDR3aa: CASSPRVRSYEQYF
j_gene: TRBJ2-7; d_gene: NA; v_gene: TRBV5-1; abundance: many; len: 14; CDR3nt: TGCGCCAGCACCCCGGAGGCGGGAAGCTACGAGCAGTACTTC; CDR3aa: CASTPEAGSYEQYF
j_gene: TRBJ1-1; d_gene: NA; v_gene: TRBV7-9; abundance: few; len: 13; CDR3nt: TGTGCCAGCAGCACGCGGAGCGGGGCTGAAGCTTTCTTT; CDR3aa: CASSTRSGAEAFF
j_gene: TRBJ2-5; d_gene: NA; v_gene: TRBV7-8; abundance: many; len: 14; CDR3nt: TGTGCCAGCAGCTCAGGCACCTCTGAAGAGACCCAGTACTTC; CDR3aa: CASSSGTSEETQYF
j_gene: TRBJ2-5; d_gene: NA; v_gene: TRBV7-2; abundance: many; len: 14; CDR3nt: TGTGCCAGCAGCTTAGCACAGGTCCAAGAGACCCAGTACTTC; CDR3aa: CASSLAQVQETQYF
j_gene: TRBJ2-7; d_gene: NA; v_gene: TRBV6-1; abundance: few; len: 15; CDR3nt: TGTGCCAGCACTTCCGGAGGAGCGGTCTCCTACGAGCAGTACTTC; CDR3aa: CASTSGGAVSYEQYF
j_gene: TRBJ1-5; d_gene: NA; v_gene: TRBV7-9; abundance: few; len: 15; CDR3nt: TGTGCCAGCAGCCCTGGCGAGGACGGGAGTCAGCCCCAGCATTTT; CDR3aa: CASSPGEDGSQPQHF
j_gene: TRBJ2-3; d_gene: NA; v_gene: TRBV11-2; abundance: NA; len: 12; CDR3nt: TGTGCCAGCAGCTTAGCATCAGATACGCAGTATTTT; CDR3aa: CASSLASDTQYF
j_gene: TRBJ2-2; d_gene: NA; v_gene: TRBV24-1; abundance: NA; len: 20; CDR3nt: TGTGCCACCAGTGAGGAGAAGCGCGGAGCAATGACTGACGACACCGGGGAGCTGTTTTTT; CDR3aa: CATSEEKRGAMTDDTGELFF
j_gene: TRBJ2-2; d_gene: TRBD2; v_gene: TRBV12-3/TRBV12-4; abundance: few; len: 14; CDR3nt: TGTGCCAGCTGGGGCGGGGGGGCCGACGGGGAGCTGTTTTTT; CDR3aa: CASWGGGADGELFF
j_gene: TRBJ1-2; d_gene: TRBD1; v_gene: TRBV28; abundance: many; len: 12; CDR3nt: TGTGCCAGCAGGACCCGGGACAGCGGCTACACCTTC; CDR3aa: CASRTRDSGYTF
j_gene: TRBJ1-4; d_gene: NA; v_gene: TRBV5-8; abundance: many; len: 15; CDR3nt: TGTGCCAGCAGCTTAATCAGGGGTCTTAATGAAAAACTGTTTTTT; CDR3aa: CASSLIRGLNEKLFF
j_gene: TRBJ2-5; d_gene: NA; v_gene: TRBV11-3; abundance: few; len: 17; CDR3nt: TGTGCCAGCAGCTCACCCTGGAGGGAGGAAAACCAAGAGACCCAGTACTTC; CDR3aa: CASSSPWREENQETQYF